These 18 T cell receptor beta chains were all obtained from the same sample, sequenced in a study of T cell changes during pregnancy in multiple sclerosis. The repertoire was sequenced with immunoSEQ multiplex PCR; TCRdb's copy has only in-frame clones and lacks some. The table lists tens of thousands of clones, more than 90% of them singletons. This specimen was peripheral blood, taken in the third trimester of pregnancy. These receptors came from a female donor with multiple sclerosis, enrolled in a pregnancy study.

The V call is TRBV25-1, the J call TRBJ2-4; D might be TRBD1 (6 bases). V was cut by 4 bases and J by 11 bases, with 9 bases left in between. This CDR3 is built from 11 residues. Germline CDR1 reads MGHDK; CDR2 reads SYGVNS. Written as DNA, the CDR3 is TGTGCCAGCAGTGCCCGGACAGTTCAGTACTTC. The encoded protein is CASSARTVQYF.

The chain uses TRBV30 and TRBJ2-3, with TRBD2 identical over 7 bases. Germline CDR1 GTSNPN, CDR2 SVGIG (reference sequence). The CDR3 length is 17 residues. The V segment lost 4 bases and the J segment 3 bases; nucleotides outside the gene matches: 16. The DNA of the CDR3 is TGTGCCTGGACTACCACCCGGGACTACATATTAACAGATACGCAGTATTTT. Translation gives CAWTTTRDYILTDTQYF.

This clone came up once. The CDR3 bases are TGTGCCAGCAGTGCGACTAGTGGGGCAGATACGCAGTATTTT. It translates to CASSATSGADTQYF. The gene calls are TRBV6-1 and TRBJ2-3, with D possibly being TRBD2 (6 bases). V was trimmed by 4 bases and J by 4 bases, leaving 12 bases between them. Germline V gene lookup returns CDR1 MNHNS and CDR2 SASEGT. This CDR3 region has 14 residues.

The chain carries TRBV7-4 and TRBJ2-7; D possibly corresponds to TRBD2 (6 bases). The CDR3 loop spans 12 amino acids. Trimming pared 5 bases from V and 3 bases from J, leaving 8 bases between. Per germline, CDR1 SGHVT and CDR2 SQSDAQ. CDR3 DNA sequence: TGTGCCAGCAGCCCGCGGGGCTACGAGCAGTACTTC. Translation: CASSPRGYEQYF.

This clone was counted only a few times. The V gene is TRBV19, the J gene TRBJ1-4; D unclear. The CDR3 has 15 residues. Per germline, CDR1 LNHDA and CDR2 SQIVND (reference sequence). V gave up 2 bases and J gave up 8 bases, with 15 bases separating them. CDR3 in DNA: TGTGCCAGTAGTATATTTGCAAATCGAGTAGAAAAACTGTTTTTT. Translation: CASSIFANRVEKLFF.

The chain combines TRBV25-1 with TRBJ2-7, with D unresolved. Trimming shortened V by 5 bases and J by 3 bases, and 11 bases separated the two germline ends. Per germline, CDR1 MGHDK and CDR2 SYGVNS. The CDR3 runs 13 residues. The CDR3, as DNA: TGTGCCAGCAGTCGCGAATTGAGCTACGAGCAGTACTTC. Protein sequence: CASSRELSYEQYF.

This CDR3 reads CASSLVRGGSGNTIYF. The DNA for the CDR3 is TGTGCCAGCAGCTTAGTAAGGGGCGGATCTGGAAACACCATATATTTT. The genes are TRBV11-2 and TRBJ1-3; perhaps TRBD1 as D (5 bases). The CDR3 runs 16 residues. Germline lookup yields CDR1 SGHAT and CDR2 FQNNGV. The germline V and J ends were trimmed by 1 base and 1 base, with 11 bases remaining between them.

CDR3 nucleotide sequence: TGTGCCAGCATCGCACAGGCCCCCTCCTACGAGCAGTACTTC. Its translation: CASIAQAPSYEQYF. The rearrangement uses TRBV2 and TRBJ2-5; TRBD1 might be the D (5 bases). The DNA end favors TRBJ2-7, so the J call may be wrong. In germline, CDR1 is SNHLY, CDR2 FYNNEI. The CDR3 totals 14 residues.

This chain links TRBV7-9 with TRBJ2-7; 8 nucleotides align to TRBD1. Unmatched junction bases numbered 15, after V lost 5 bases and J lost 6 bases. Germline CDR1 SEHNR, CDR2 FQNEAQ (reference sequence). The length of the CDR3 is 16 residues. The CDR3 coding sequence is TGTGCCAGCAGCCGTAGTCCGGGGACAGGTAGCTTCGAGCAGTACTTC. As protein: CASSRSPGTGSFEQYF. Variable domain in full (rest from reference TRBV7-9 and TRBJ2-7): DTGVSQNPRHKITKRGQNVTFRCDPISEHNRLYWYRQTLGQGPEFLTYFQNEAQLEKSRLLSDRFSAERPKGSFSTLEIQRTEQGDSAMYLCASSRSPGTGSFEQYFGPGTRLTVT.

The chain is built from TRBV6-1 and TRBJ2-1; tentatively, D is TRBD1 (5 bases). The CDR3 covers 11 residues. The germline gives CDR1 MNHNS, CDR2 SASEGT. CDR3 sequence (DNA): TGTGCTTCCGGCAGGGCCTATGAGCAGTTCTTC. It specifies CASGRAYEQFF.

The rearrangement links TRBV9 to TRBJ2-7; D is perhaps TRBD1 (6 bases). The germline V gene has CDR1 SGDLS and CDR2 YYNGEE. The CDR3 runs to 14 residues. Trimming pared 0 bases from V and 3 bases from J, leaving 10 bases between. The CDR3 reads CASSVGRDNYEQYF. In nucleotides, the CDR3 is TGTGCCAGCAGCGTAGGTAGGGACAACTACGAGCAGTACTTC.

The chain recombines TRBV4-2 with TRBJ2-7, with D hard to call. Germline CDR1 reads LGHNA; CDR2 reads YNFKEQ. Trimming took 0 bases from V and 3 from J, leaving 15 bases between them. This CDR3 is 16 amino acids long. CDR3 DNA sequence: TGTGCCAGCAGCCAAGAGACGTCGCCAGGCCGCTACGAGCAGTACTTC. Translating it yields CASSQETSPGRYEQYF.

V is TRBV19 and J is TRBJ2-3, with 13 bases identical to TRBD2. V lost 5 bases, J lost 3 bases, and 2 bases stayed unmatched. Germline lookup yields CDR1 LNHDA and CDR2 SQIVND (reference sequence). This CDR3 has 15 amino acids. The CDR3 protein is CASSSGLAGTDTQYF. The CDR3 bases are TGTGCCAGTAGTTCGGGACTAGCGGGAACAGATACGCAGTATTTT.

The J gene is TRBJ2-1, the V gene TRBV5-1, with TRBD1 as a possible D gene (6 bases). The CDR3 runs 13 residues. V dropped 2 bases and J dropped 6 bases, with 9 bases sitting between them. Germline V lookup: CDR1 SGHRS, CDR2 YFSETQ. CDR3 DNA: TGCGCCAGCAGCTTCCGGGACACCAATGAGCAGTTCTTC. This codes for CASSFRDTNEQFF.

This chain joins TRBV7-9 and TRBJ2-7, with 8 bases matching TRBD1. The CDR3 spans 13 residues. V shed 3 bases and J 6 bases; nucleotides not matched to a gene: 4. Per the germline V gene, CDR1 is SEHNR and CDR2 is FQNEAQ (reference sequence). CDR3 nucleotide sequence: TGTGCCAGCAGCTTGGCAGGGGGCGGCGAGCAGTACTTC. Encoded protein: CASSLAGGGEQYF.

This clone was seen once. The chain carries TRBV27 and TRBJ2-3, with 12 positions matching TRBD2. CDR1 MNHEY and CDR2 SMNVEV come from the germline V gene (reference sequence). CDR3 length: 20 amino acids. V shed 5 bases, J shed 2 bases, and the junction held 17 bases outside the gene matches. DNA of the CDR3: TGTGCCAGCAGTACCACCCTAGCGGGAGGGCCCGACTTTACCACAGATACGCAGTATTTT. Amino acid sequence: CASSTTLAGGPDFTTDTQYF.

The rearrangement links TRBV5-1 to TRBJ2-7; 7 nucleotides line up with TRBD1. Germline V gives CDR1 SGHRS, CDR2 YFSETQ. This CDR3 comprises 15 residues. Losses at the gene ends were 0 bases for V and 3 bases for J; bases not matched to a gene: 6. The CDR3 nucleotides read TGCGCCAGCAGCTTGGAGACAGGGCCTATCTACGAGCAGTACTTC. It encodes CASSLETGPIYEQYF.

The genes are TRBV27 and TRBJ1-5; 8 bases agree with TRBD1. Germline CDR1 reads MNHEY; CDR2 reads SMNVEV (reference sequence). V dropped 5 bases and J dropped 5; count of bases not matched to a gene: 17. The CDR3 covers 18 residues. The CDR3 loop reads CASSLFGPGQGRDQPQHF. Written as DNA, the CDR3 is TGTGCCAGCAGTCTTTTTGGCCCTGGACAGGGTAGGGATCAGCCCCAGCATTTT.